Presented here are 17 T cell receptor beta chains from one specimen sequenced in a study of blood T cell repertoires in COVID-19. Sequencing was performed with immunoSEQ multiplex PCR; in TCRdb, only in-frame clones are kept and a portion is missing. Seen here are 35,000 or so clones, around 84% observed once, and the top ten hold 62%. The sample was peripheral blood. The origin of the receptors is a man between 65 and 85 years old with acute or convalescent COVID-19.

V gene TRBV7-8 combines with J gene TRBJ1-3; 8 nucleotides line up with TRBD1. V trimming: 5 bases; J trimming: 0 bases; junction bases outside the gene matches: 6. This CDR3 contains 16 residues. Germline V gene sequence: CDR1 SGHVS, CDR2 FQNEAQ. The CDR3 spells CASSPRQGSSGNTIYF. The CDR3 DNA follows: TGTGCCAGCAGCCCGAGACAGGGGAGCTCTGGAAACACCATATATTTT. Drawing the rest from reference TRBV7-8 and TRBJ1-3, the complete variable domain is GAGVSQSPRYKVAKRGQDVALRCDPISGHVSLFWYQQALGQGPEFLTYFQNEAQLDKSGLPSDRFFAERPEGSVSTLKIQRTQQEDSAVYLCASSPRQGSSGNTIYFGEGSWLTVV.

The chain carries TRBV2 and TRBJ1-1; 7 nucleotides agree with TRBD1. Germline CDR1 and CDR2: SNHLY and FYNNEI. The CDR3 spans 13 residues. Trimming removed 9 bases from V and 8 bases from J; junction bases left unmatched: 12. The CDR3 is CASAYLRDSEAFF. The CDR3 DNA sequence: TGTGCCAGTGCCTACCTCCGGGACAGCGAAGCTTTCTTT.

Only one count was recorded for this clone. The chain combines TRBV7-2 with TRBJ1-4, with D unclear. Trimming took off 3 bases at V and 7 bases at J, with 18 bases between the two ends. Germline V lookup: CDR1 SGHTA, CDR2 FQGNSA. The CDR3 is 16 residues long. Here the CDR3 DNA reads TGTGCCAGCAGCTTTGTACCTAGCACAGCTTCTGAAAAACTGTTTTTT. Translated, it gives CASSFVPSTASEKLFF.

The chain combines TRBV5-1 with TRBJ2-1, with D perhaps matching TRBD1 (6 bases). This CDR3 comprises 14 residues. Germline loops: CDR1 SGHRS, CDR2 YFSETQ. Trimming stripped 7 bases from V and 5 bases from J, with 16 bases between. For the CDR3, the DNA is TGCGCCAGCGAGTGGGGGCAGGGAGACAATGAGCAGTTCTTC. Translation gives CASEWGQGDNEQFF.

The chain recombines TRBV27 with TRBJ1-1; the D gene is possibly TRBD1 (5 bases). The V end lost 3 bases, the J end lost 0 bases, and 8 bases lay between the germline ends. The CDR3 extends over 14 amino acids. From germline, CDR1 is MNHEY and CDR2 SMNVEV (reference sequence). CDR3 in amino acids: CASSLNRMNTEAFF. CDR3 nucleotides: TGTGCCAGCAGTTTGAACAGGATGAACACTGAAGCTTTCTTT.

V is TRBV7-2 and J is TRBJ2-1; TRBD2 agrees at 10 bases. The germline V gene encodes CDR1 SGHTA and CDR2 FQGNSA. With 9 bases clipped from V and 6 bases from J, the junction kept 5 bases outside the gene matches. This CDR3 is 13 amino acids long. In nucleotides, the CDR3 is TGTGCCAGTACCAGCGGGAGGGGCAATGAGCAGTTCTTC. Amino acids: CASTSGRGNEQFF.

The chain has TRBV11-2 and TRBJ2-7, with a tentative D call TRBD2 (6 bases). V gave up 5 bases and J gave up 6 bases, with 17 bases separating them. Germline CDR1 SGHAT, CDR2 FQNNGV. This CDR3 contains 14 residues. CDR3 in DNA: TGTGCCAGCAGCCAAAGTGGAACAGCGGGCGAGCAGTACTTC. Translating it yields CASSQSGTAGEQYF.

CDR3 sequence (DNA): TGTGCCAGCAGCCAAGATGATTTCCGGGGAGAGACCCAGTACTTC. Protein sequence: CASSQDDFRGETQYF. The rearrangement links TRBV3-1 (or the pseudogene TRBV3-2) to TRBJ2-5, with D possibly being TRBD2 (5 bases). The length of the CDR3 is 15 residues. Germline CDR1 is LGHDT and CDR2 is YNNKEL (reference sequence). Trimming took off 0 bases at V and 4 bases at J, with 12 bases between the two ends.

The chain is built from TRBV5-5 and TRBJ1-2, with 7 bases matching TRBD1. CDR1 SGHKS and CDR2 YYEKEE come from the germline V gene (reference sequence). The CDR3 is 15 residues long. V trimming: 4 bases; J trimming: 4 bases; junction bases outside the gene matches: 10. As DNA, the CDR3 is TGTGCCAGCAGCCCGCGACAGGGAAGGGGCTATGGCTACACCTTC. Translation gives CASSPRQGRGYGYTF.

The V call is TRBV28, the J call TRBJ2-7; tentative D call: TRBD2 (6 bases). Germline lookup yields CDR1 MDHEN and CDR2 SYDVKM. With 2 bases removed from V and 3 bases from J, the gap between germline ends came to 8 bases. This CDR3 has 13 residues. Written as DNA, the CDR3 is TGTGCCAGCAGTTTAACTAGCTTCTACGAGCAGTACTTC. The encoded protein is CASSLTSFYEQYF.

The DNA for the CDR3 is TGCGCCAGCAGCCAGGACATATCCTACAATGAGCAGTTCTTC. It encodes CASSQDISYNEQFF. The rearrangement joins TRBV5-1 to TRBJ2-1; a weak D match, TRBD1 (5 bases). The CDR3 is made up of 14 amino acids. V was trimmed by 4 bases and J by 1 base, leaving 9 bases between them. Germline V CDR1 and CDR2: SGHRS, YFSETQ.

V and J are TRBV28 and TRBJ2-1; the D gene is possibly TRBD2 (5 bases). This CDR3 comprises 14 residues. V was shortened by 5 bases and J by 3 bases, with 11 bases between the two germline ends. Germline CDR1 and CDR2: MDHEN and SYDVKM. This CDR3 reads CASSPLVSYNEQFF. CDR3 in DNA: TGTGCCAGCAGTCCACTAGTCAGCTACAATGAGCAGTTCTTC. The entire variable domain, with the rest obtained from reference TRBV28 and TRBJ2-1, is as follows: DVKVTQSSRYLVKRTGEKVFLECVQDMDHENMFWYRQDPGLGLRLIYFSYDVKMKEKGDIPEGYSVSREKKERFSLILESASTNQTSMYLCASSPLVSYNEQFFGPGTRLTVL.

CDR3 region: CASSLAPGETQYF. In nucleotides, the CDR3 is TGTGCCAGCAGCTTAGCTCCAGGAGAGACCCAGTACTTC. This chain uses TRBV7-2 with TRBJ2-5; D is unresolved. The CDR3 extends over 13 amino acids. Germline CDR1 and CDR2: SGHTA and FQGNSA. Deletions cut 0 bases from V and 4 bases from J, with 6 bases between. Based on the CDR3 plus reference TRBV7-2 and TRBJ2-5, the full variable domain is GAGVSQSPSNKVTEKGKDVELRCDPISGHTALYWYRQSLGQGLEFLIYFQGNSAPDKSGLPSDRFSAERTGGSVSTLTIQRTQQEDSAVYLCASSLAPGETQYFGPGTRLLVL.

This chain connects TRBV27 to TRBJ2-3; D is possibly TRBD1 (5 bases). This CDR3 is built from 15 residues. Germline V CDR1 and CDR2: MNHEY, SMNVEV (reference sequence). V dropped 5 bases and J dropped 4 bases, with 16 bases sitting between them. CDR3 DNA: TGTGCCAGCAGTCATAATGGCCAGGGCCCAGATACGCAGTATTTT. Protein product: CASSHNGQGPDTQYF.

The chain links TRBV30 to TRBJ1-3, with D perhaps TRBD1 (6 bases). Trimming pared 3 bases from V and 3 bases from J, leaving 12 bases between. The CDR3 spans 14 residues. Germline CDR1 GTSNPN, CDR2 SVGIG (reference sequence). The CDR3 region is CAWRRRGSGNTIYF. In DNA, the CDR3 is TGTGCCTGGAGAAGAAGGGGGAGTGGAAACACCATATATTTT. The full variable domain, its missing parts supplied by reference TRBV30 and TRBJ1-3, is SQTIHQWPATLVQPVGSPLSLECTVEGTSNPNLYWYRQAAGRGLQLLFYSVGIGQISSEVPQNLSASRPQDRQFILSSKKLLLSDSGFYLCAWRRRGSGNTIYFGEGSWLTVV.

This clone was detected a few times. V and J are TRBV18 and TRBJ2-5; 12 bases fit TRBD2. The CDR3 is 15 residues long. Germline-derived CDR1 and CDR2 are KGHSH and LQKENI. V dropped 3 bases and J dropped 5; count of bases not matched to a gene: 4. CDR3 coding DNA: TGTGCCAGCTCACCTGGGACTAGCGGGCTCGAGACCCAGTACTTC. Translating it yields CASSPGTSGLETQYF. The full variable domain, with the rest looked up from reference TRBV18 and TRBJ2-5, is NAGVMQNPRHLVRRRGQEARLRCSPMKGHSHVYWYRQLPEEGLKFMVYLQKENIIDESGMPKERFSAEFPKEGPSILRIQQVVRGDSAAYFCASSPGTSGLETQYFGPGTRLLVL.

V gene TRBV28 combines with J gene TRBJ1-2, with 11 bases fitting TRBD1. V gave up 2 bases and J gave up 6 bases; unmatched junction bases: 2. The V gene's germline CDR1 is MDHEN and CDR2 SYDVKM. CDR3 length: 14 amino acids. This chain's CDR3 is CASSLVGQGDGYTF. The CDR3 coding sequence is TGTGCCAGCAGTTTAGTGGGACAGGGGGATGGCTACACCTTC.